This TCR beta chain was documented in a study of graft-versus-host responses after intestinal transplantation. About the research overall: Once they had received anti-thymocyte globulin induction, all recipients took tacrolimus and steroids for around three years.

As to this clone: Its target is unknown.

Profiled with immunoSEQ multiplex PCR; TCRdb holds only in-frame clones, not every one. This repertoire shows 90,000 to 150,000 clones, approximately 92% found once; its top ten account for around 0.12%. Trimming left V 2 bases short and J 4 bases short, with 11 bases between. This CDR3 spans 14 amino acids. Germline V gene lookup returns CDR1 MNHEY and CDR2 SVGAGI. Study results and caveats: The authors found GvH clones in recipient marrow, some appearing first in ileum or blood.

The chain employs TRBV6-5 and TRBJ1-1; TRBD1 is a possible D gene (6 bases). This receptor was obtained from a human donor who received an intestinal transplant. Sequencing used unstimulated CD4+ T cells sorted from spleen or lymph node cells, obtained before intestinal transplant. The CDR3 protein is CASSYLDRTTEAFF. The CDR3 DNA follows: TGTGCCAGCAGTTACCTCGACAGGACCACTGAAGCTTTCTTT.